This is a list of T cell receptor beta chains from one sample in a study of sequential checkpoint blockade in melanoma. Sequencing used immunoSEQ multiplex PCR; TCRdb keeps in-frame clones, though not all of them. This repertoire shows roughly 3,000 clones, roughly a quarter found once; its top ten account for around 10%. The specimen was tumor tissue (inferred from file names), collected from a patient given nivolumab and ipilimumab in sequence. The receptors derive from a human donor with melanoma. The CDR3 runs from the conserved cysteine through the conserved F or W. The order of the fields is CDR3 DNA, CDR3 protein, J gene, clone size, D gene, V gene. The D gene is left open where the match is weak. The listing skips clone size in some rows; elsewhere it reads once, few, many or a size class.

TGTGCCTGGAGCGTGGATGAAAAACTGTTTTTT,CAWSVDEKLFF,TRBJ1-4,few,.,TRBV30
TGTGCCAGCAGAGAAAATATAGCGGGGGGGCCGGATGAGCAGTTCTTC,CASRENIAGGPDEQFF,TRBJ2-1,.,TRBD2,TRBV11-3
TGTGCCTGGAGGGAAAGGGCCTTACGGCCCCAGCATTTT,CAWRERALRPQHF,TRBJ1-5,few,.,TRBV30
TGTGCCAGCAGTCCTCGGGCCTCAACTAATGAAAAACTGTTTTTT,CASSPRASTNEKLFF,TRBJ1-4,medium-sized,.,TRBV11-3
TGCGCCAGCAGCTCTGGAGCGGCCGAAGGAAATGAGCAGTTCTTC,CASSSGAAEGNEQFF,TRBJ2-1,.,.,TRBV5-1
TGCGCCAGCAGCCAGACGACAGGGCCGGGGAGCGAAGCTTTCTTT,CASSQTTGPGSEAFF,TRBJ1-1,.,TRBD1,TRBV5-1
TGTGCCAGCAGGCCTTACACCGGGACTAGCGGGGGGTACAATGAGCAGTTCTTC,CASRPYTGTSGGYNEQFF,TRBJ2-1,.,TRBD2,TRBV6-7
TGTGCCAGTAGTGTGGGACAGGGACCTTACAATGAGCAGTTCTTC,CASSVGQGPYNEQFF,TRBJ2-1,once,TRBD1,TRBV19
TGCAGCGTCTCCCGCGGGACAGTAAGCACAGATACGCAGTATTTT,CSVSRGTVSTDTQYF,TRBJ2-3,once,.,TRBV29-1
TGTGCCTGGAGTCCGGAGCTAAGGGCTTACGAGCAGTACTTC,CAWSPELRAYEQYF,TRBJ2-7,few,.,TRBV30
TGTGCCAGCAGCCAAGGACGTGGGGGGAATCCCACAGATACGCAGTATTTT,CASSQGRGGNPTDTQYF,TRBJ2-3,medium-sized,.,TRBV11-3
TGTGCCAGCAGCTTACAGGGAGTCATGAACACTGAAGCTTTCTTT,CASSLQGVMNTEAFF,TRBJ1-1,medium-sized,.,TRBV11-3
TGTGCCAGTAGTATACCGGGACTAGCGGGGGGGAACACCGGGGAGCTGTTTTTT,CASSIPGLAGGNTGELFF,TRBJ2-2,.,TRBD2,TRBV19
TGTGCCTGGAGTGTTGCGGGGGGGCTGTTCAGAAGTGGTACTGAAGCTTTCTTT,CAWSVAGGLFRSGTEAFF,TRBJ1-1,.,.,TRBV30
TGCAGCGTTGTAGGGGGCCGCCTCAGTGAGCAGTTCTTC,CSVVGGRLSEQFF,TRBJ2-1,.,TRBD1,TRBV29-1
TGCGCCAGCAGTGAGACCGACGTCATCTATGGCTACACCTTC,CASSETDVIYGYTF,TRBJ1-2,.,.,TRBV10-2